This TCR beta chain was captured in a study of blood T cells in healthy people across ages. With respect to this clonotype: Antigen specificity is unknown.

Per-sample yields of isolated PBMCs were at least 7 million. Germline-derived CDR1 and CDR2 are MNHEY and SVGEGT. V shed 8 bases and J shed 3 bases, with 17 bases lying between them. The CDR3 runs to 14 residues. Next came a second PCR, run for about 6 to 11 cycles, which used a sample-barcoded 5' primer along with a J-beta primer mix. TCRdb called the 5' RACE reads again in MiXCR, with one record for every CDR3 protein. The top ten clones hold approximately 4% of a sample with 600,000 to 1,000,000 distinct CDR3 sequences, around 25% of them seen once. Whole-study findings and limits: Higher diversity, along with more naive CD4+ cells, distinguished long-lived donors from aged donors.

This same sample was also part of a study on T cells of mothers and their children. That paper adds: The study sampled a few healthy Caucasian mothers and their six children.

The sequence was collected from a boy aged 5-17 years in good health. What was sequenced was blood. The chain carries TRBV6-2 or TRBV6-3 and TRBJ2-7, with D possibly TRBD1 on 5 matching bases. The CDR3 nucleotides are TGTGCCAGCCAAGACAGCGAAGCCGGCTACGAGCAGTACTTC. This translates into CASQDSEAGYEQYF.